A selection of T cell receptor beta chains follows, all from one sample in a study of T-cell memory formation after mild COVID-19. TCRdb re-analysed the 5' RACE reads in MiXCR, keeping a single row per CDR3 protein. Of under 400,000 distinct CDR3 sequences in the sample, 28% were seen once. The sequencing sample was made of PBMCs or a T cell subset sorted from them (not recorded which). The receptors here all came from an adult woman who had mild COVID-19 (a few samples of this study predate the infection). Cell type and time point are not known. The CDR3 runs from the conserved cysteine through the conserved F or W. A D gene is named only where the DNA matches it firmly. Rows give clone size only sometimes, using once, few, many, or a class for an expanded clone.

clone size	D gene	V gene	J gene	CDR3 DNA	CDR3 protein
NA	TRBD1	TRBV12-3/TRBV12-4	TRBJ1-4	TGTGCCAGCAGTCCACGGACAGGGGCTAATGAAAAACTGTTTTTT	CASSPRTGANEKLFF
few	NA	TRBV5-4	TRBJ2-5	TGTGCCAGCAGCTTGGCTCGAGAAGAGACCCAGTACTTC	CASSLAREETQYF
NA	NA	TRBV7-3	TRBJ2-2	TGTGCCAGCAGCCCACAGCTAAGGGTATTTGAGGCCGGGGAGCTGTTTTTT	CASSPQLRVFEAGELFF
NA	NA	TRBV30	TRBJ2-7	TGTGCCTGGAGCCGCACGTCTTTCCGGTCCTACGAGCAGTACTTC	CAWSRTSFRSYEQYF
few	TRBD2	TRBV12-3/TRBV12-4	TRBJ2-1	TGTGCCAGCAGTCCAAGCGGGAGCGGCAATGAGCAGTTCTTC	CASSPSGSGNEQFF
NA	NA	TRBV29-1	TRBJ2-7	TGCAGCGTTGAAACGGACCCCTACGAGCAGTACTTC	CSVETDPYEQYF
few	NA	TRBV12-3/TRBV12-4	TRBJ1-5	TGTGCCAGCAGTTTGACAGTAATTTCTAGCAATCAGCCCCAGCATTTT	CASSLTVISSNQPQHF
few	NA	TRBV12-3/TRBV12-4	TRBJ1-1	TGTGCCAGCAGTGCACAGGAGAACACTGAAGCTTTCTTT	CASSAQENTEAFF
NA	TRBD2	TRBV5-4	TRBJ2-3	TGTGCCAGCAGAATCGCCGGGGGGGTCAGCACAGATACGCAGTATTTT	CASRIAGGVSTDTQYF
NA	NA	TRBV4-2	TRBJ2-1	TGTGCCAGCAGCCAATTCCGACAGAGTTACAATGAGCAGTTCTTC	CASSQFRQSYNEQFF
once	NA	TRBV23-1	TRBJ1-4	TGCGCCAGCAGTCAATTAGTTCTGTCGTGGGAGTATGAAAAACTGTTTTTT	CASSQLVLSWEYEKLFF
NA	TRBD1	TRBV6-2/TRBV6-3	TRBJ2-1	TGTGCCAGCAGCACCGACAGGGAGCCCCCTTTTGAGCAGTTCTTC	CASSTDREPPFEQFF
once	NA	TRBV3-1	TRBJ1-6	TGTGCCAGCAGCCAAGGAAGGGGCGTTTATAATTCACCCCTCCACTTT	CASSQGRGVYNSPLHF
NA	TRBD2	TRBV5-1	TRBJ2-5	TGCGCCAGCAGCTACCGGACTAGCGGGGGGGCCGCAGAGACCCAGTACTTC	CASSYRTSGGAAETQYF
NA	TRBD1	TRBV5-1	TRBJ2-2	TGCGCCAGCAGCTTTACAGGGGCCGGGGAGCTGTTTTTT	CASSFTGAGELFF
few	NA	TRBV30	TRBJ2-7	TGTGCCTGGAGTGTACGCGGGGTAAAAGGTACCGAGCAGTACTTC	CAWSVRGVKGTEQYF
few	TRBD2	TRBV5-6	TRBJ2-3	TGTGCCAGCTTACTAGCGGGGGCCGTCACAGATACGCAGTATTTT	CASLLAGAVTDTQYF
once	TRBD1	TRBV13	TRBJ2-7	TGTGCCAGCAGCCCCAATTTGGGACAGTCCTACGAGCAGTACTTC	CASSPNLGQSYEQYF
NA	TRBD2	TRBV29-1	TRBJ2-5	TGCAGCGTCAGTAGCGGGGTGGCCGGAGAGACCCAGTACTTC	CSVSSGVAGETQYF
few	TRBD1	TRBV3-1	TRBJ1-3	TGTGCCAGCAGCCGAACGACAGGGAGCTCTGGAAACACCATATATTTT	CASSRTTGSSGNTIYF
few	NA	TRBV5-1	TRBJ2-7	TGCGCCAGCAGCCGCGGGACTCTTCAGGGCAACGAGCAGTACTTC	CASSRGTLQGNEQYF
NA	TRBD2	TRBV20-1	TRBJ2-7	TGCAGTGCGCGGCGATCTCGGCTAGCGGGAGGGATCTACGAGCAGTACTTC	CSARRSRLAGGIYEQYF
few	TRBD2	TRBV4-3	TRBJ2-3	TGCGCCAGCAGAACCGGGACTAGGAGCACAGATACGCAGTATTTT	CASRTGTRSTDTQYF
NA	NA	TRBV7-2	TRBJ2-1	TGTGCCAGCAGCTTACTCTCATGGAATGAGCAGTTCTTC	CASSLLSWNEQFF
NA	TRBD2	TRBV29-1	TRBJ2-1	TGCAGCGTTGGGAAGGGCGGGGGGTCCTACAATGAGCAGTTCTTC	CSVGKGGGSYNEQFF
few	TRBD2	TRBV29-1	TRBJ2-7	TGCAGCGCTTTAGCGGGAGGGTTCGAGCAGTACTTC	CSALAGGFEQYF
once	NA	TRBV4-1	TRBJ1-1	TGCGCCAGCAGCCAGACGACAACGAACACTGAAGCTTTCTTT	CASSQTTTNTEAFF
once	NA	TRBV4-1	TRBJ1-6	TGCGCCAGCAGCCAAGACAACAGGGTAATGCGGATTTCACCCCTCCACTTT	CASSQDNRVMRISPLHF
NA	TRBD1	TRBV29-1	TRBJ2-7	TGCAGCGTTCGGACAGGGAACTACGAGCAGTACTTC	CSVRTGNYEQYF
few	NA	TRBV28	TRBJ2-1	TGTGCCACCCTAAACTCCCTGGGCAATGAGCAGTTCTTC	CATLNSLGNEQFF
NA	NA	TRBV3-1	TRBJ1-5	TGTGCCAGCAGCCAAGATATAGGCGCCAATCAGCCCCAGCATTTT	CASSQDIGANQPQHF
few	TRBD1	TRBV15	TRBJ2-7	TGTGCCACCAGCGCGGACAGGGGATCCCTCGAGCAGTACTTC	CATSADRGSLEQYF
NA	TRBD1	TRBV3-1	TRBJ1-5	TGTGCCAGCAGCCAAGAAGGGGGCAGGGGGCTTCAGCCCCAGCATTTT	CASSQEGGRGLQPQHF
NA	TRBD2	TRBV7-9	TRBJ2-2	TGTGCCAGCAGCTTTAGACTAGCAGCGCTCGCGAACACCGGGGAGCTGTTTTTT	CASSFRLAALANTGELFF
few	NA	TRBV20-1	TRBJ1-2	TGCAGTGCTATAACCCAAGCTAACTATGGCTACACCTTC	CSAITQANYGYTF
once	NA	TRBV3-1	TRBJ1-2	TGTGCCAGCAGCCAAGGTAGGGGCAGCTATGGCTACACCTTC	CASSQGRGSYGYTF
NA	TRBD2	TRBV9	TRBJ2-3	TGTGCCAGCAGCGTAGGAGCGCGGGGGTCAGATACGCAGTATTTT	CASSVGARGSDTQYF
NA	NA	TRBV3-1	TRBJ1-1	TGTGCCAGCAGCCAAGATCAAAGAGGGGGGACACTTAGCCGAACTGAAGCTTTCTTT	CASSQDQRGGTLSRTEAFF
NA	TRBD2	TRBV12-3/TRBV12-4	TRBJ2-2	TGTGCCAGCAGGCGAAGCGGGGTGGACACCGGGGAGCTGTTTTTT	CASRRSGVDTGELFF
few	NA	TRBV12-3/TRBV12-4	TRBJ2-7	TGTGCCAGCACTCCCTCAGGGGATTCTTCCTACGAGCAGTACTTC	CASTPSGDSSYEQYF
few	TRBD1	TRBV24-1	TRBJ2-3	TGTGCCACCAGTGATCCGACAGGGGCAGATACGCAGTATTTT	CATSDPTGADTQYF
few	NA	TRBV7-6	TRBJ2-2	TGTGCCAGCGGGGTGAGGACCGGGGAGCTGTTTTTT	CASGVRTGELFF
NA	NA	TRBV7-3	TRBJ2-3	TGTGCCAGCAGCTCCAGGGGTTTCGGCACAGATACGCAGTATTTT	CASSSRGFGTDTQYF
few	NA	TRBV10-3	TRBJ2-4	TGTGCCATCAGTGAGCCGGGGCCTAACATTCAGTACTTC	CAISEPGPNIQYF
NA	TRBD2	TRBV12-3/TRBV12-4	TRBJ2-7	TGTGCCAGCAGTCGAAGGACTAGCGGAGCCTACGAGCAGTACTTC	CASSRRTSGAYEQYF
NA	NA	TRBV12-3/TRBV12-4	TRBJ2-1	TGTGCCAGCAGCACCTCCGGGACAACCTACAATGAGCAGTTCTTC	CASSTSGTTYNEQFF